This TCR beta chain was observed in a study of neurological immune-mediated disorders. The germline CDR1 and CDR2 sequences are SGHDT and YYEEEE. V lost 1 base, J lost 7 bases, and 6 bases lay in between. This CDR3 has 12 residues. This clonotype came up many times. The cDNA was synthesized by 5'RACE incorporating 10-nucleotide random UMIs. TCRdb ran MiXCR on the 5' RACE reads and lists one entry per CDR3 protein. The repertoire consists of around 130,000 distinct CDR3 sequences, with about 3.4% occurring once and the leading ten covering around 1.4%. The unsorted libraries originated from 2 million PBMCs that had been stored at -80 C.

The origin of this receptor is a woman younger than 45 with multiple sclerosis. The specimen sequenced was PBMCs. The V call is TRBV5-6, the J call TRBJ2-1; D not resolved. The CDR3 reads CASSLIRNEQFF. The CDR3 DNA follows: TGTGCCAGCAGCTTGATACGGAATGAGCAGTTCTTC.